The clone carrying this TCR beta chain was picked up many times. The antigen is not known. The data stem from a study of post-analysis software for immune sequencing data. Study information: As for disease course, relapsing-remitting, secondary progressive and progressive-relapsing multiple sclerosis were all included. General study results and limits: Co-batched samples clustered tightly together by F measure. Controls' normalized Chao1 diversity significantly exceeded that of multiple sclerosis patients.

Built from TCR beta cDNA, the libraries had unique molecular identifiers in them. Once about 0.95 to 10 million T cells were used, hundreds of thousands of cDNA molecules resulted. TCRdb independently ran MiXCR on the PCR reads; one entry per CDR3 protein. The profile shows approximately 160,000 distinct CDR3 sequences, 30% of them singletons. Source material: blood. The receptor was isolated from a girl aged 10-17 years with multiple sclerosis.

This CDR3 reads CASSFSDTTYEQYF. In DNA, the CDR3 is TGCGCCAGCAGCTTTTCGGACACAACCTACGAGCAGTACTTC. The chain employs TRBV5-1 and TRBJ2-7; D perhaps matches TRBD1 (5 bases). In germline, CDR1 is SGHRS, CDR2 YFSETQ. V shed 2 bases and J shed 2 bases, with 11 bases lying between them. This CDR3 has 14 residues.